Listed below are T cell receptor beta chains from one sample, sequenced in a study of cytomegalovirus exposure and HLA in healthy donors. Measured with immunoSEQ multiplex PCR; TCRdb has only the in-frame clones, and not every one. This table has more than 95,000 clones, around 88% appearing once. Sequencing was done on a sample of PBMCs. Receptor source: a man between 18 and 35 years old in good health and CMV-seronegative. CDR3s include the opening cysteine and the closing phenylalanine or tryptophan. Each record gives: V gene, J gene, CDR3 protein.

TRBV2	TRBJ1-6	CASTRGLINSPLHF
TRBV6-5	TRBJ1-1	CASSYTTGNTEAFF
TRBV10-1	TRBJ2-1	CASSALAGSYNEQFF
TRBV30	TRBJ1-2	CAWSNPGQDFYGYTF
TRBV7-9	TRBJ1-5	CASSLAQGRGNQPQHF
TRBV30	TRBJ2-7	CACRPGEYYEQYF
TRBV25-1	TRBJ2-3	CASLGDWGTDTQYF
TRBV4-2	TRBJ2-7	CASSQELGSGSLSVYEQYF
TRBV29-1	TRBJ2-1	CSAWDRVIQPYNEQFF
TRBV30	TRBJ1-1	CAWRGGVLNTEAFF
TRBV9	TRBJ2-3	CASSSRLATRTDTQYF
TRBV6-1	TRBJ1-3	CASRQSGNTIYF
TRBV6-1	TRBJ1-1	CASSAEVFVNTEAFF
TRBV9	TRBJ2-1	CASSVDPKNEQFF
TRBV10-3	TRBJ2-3	CAISPTGGSGDTQYF
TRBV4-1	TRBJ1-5	CASSQEGGSSQPQHF
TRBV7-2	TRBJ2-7	CASSRDRSYEQYF
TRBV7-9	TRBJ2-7	CASSAGTSYEQYF
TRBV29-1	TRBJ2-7	CSVEGTGEAYEQYF
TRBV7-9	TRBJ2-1	CASSLVGEVLADNEQFF
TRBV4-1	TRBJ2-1	CASSPNPGASGRALDEQFF
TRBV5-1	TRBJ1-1	CASNGGGPEAFF
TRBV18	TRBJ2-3	CASSPLGTSGGRADTQYF
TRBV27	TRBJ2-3	CASRRPGLAGMDTQYF
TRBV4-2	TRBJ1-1	CASSPAGRTDEAFF
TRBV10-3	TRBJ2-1	CAISVRPSGLYNEQFF
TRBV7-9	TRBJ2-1	CASSLGLAGALGEQFF
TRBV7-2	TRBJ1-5	CASSLRGNQPQHF
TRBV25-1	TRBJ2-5	CASRDLAASAETQYF
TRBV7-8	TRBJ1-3	CASRTGGYSGNTIYF
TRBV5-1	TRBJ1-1	CASSLERAGTEAFF
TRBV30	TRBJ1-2	CAWSVIPGYGYTF
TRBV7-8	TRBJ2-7	CASSLASGTDEQYF
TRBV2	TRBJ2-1	CASQAGTGTYNEQFF
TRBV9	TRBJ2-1	CASSLLAGEQFF
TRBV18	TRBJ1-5	CASSPRPGEAGQPQHF
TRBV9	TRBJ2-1	CASSVYRGGSYNEQFF